The rows below give T cell receptor beta chains drawn from one sample of a study of T cell responses to AZD1222 COVID-19 vaccine. The data were produced by immunoSEQ multiplex PCR, yet TCRdb's version contains in-frame clones alone and is incomplete. Among around 140,000 clones listed, roughly 93% were seen once. The source material was peripheral blood, sampled on day 0 of AZD1222 vaccination. The source is an adult in good health. CDR3s include the opening cysteine and the closing phenylalanine or tryptophan. Fields, in order: J gene, clone size, V gene, D gene, CDR3 DNA, CDR3 protein. A D gene is named only where the DNA matches it firmly. The size field is filled for only some rows; it gives once, few, many or a size class.

J: TRBJ2-7; size: -; V: TRBV11-1; D: -; DNA: TGTGCCAGCAGCTTAAGGGAGTCCTACGAGCAGTACTTC; CDR3: CASSLRESYEQYF
J: TRBJ2-1; size: -; V: TRBV11-3; D: -; DNA: TGTGCCAGCAGCTTATTATCGAGCGGCAGCTACAATGAGCAGTTCTTC; CDR3: CASSLLSSGSYNEQFF
J: TRBJ2-1; size: once; V: TRBV19; D: TRBD2; DNA: TGTGCCAGTACGTTAGCGGGGACTTCCTACAATGAGCAGTTCTTC; CDR3: CASTLAGTSYNEQFF
J: TRBJ2-7; size: -; V: TRBV18; D: -; DNA: TGTGCCACTACCCAGGCCCTTAACTCCTACGAGCAGTACTTC; CDR3: CATTQALNSYEQYF
J: TRBJ1-2; size: -; V: TRBV27; D: -; DNA: TGTGCCAGCAGTTTGACCCTCGGTAACTATGGCTACACCTTC; CDR3: CASSLTLGNYGYTF
J: TRBJ2-1; size: -; V: TRBV27; D: -; DNA: TGTGCCCCCAGGGAGGACGGGCATGAGCAGTTCTTC; CDR3: CAPREDGHEQFF
J: TRBJ1-2; size: -; V: TRBV7-9; D: -; DNA: TGTGCCAGCAGCTTTTCGGCGTATGGCTACACCTTC; CDR3: CASSFSAYGYTF
J: TRBJ2-7; size: -; V: TRBV5-4; D: TRBD2; DNA: TGTGCCAGCAGCTTGGCCGGAGCGGGAGGGCCTGAATACGAGCAGTACTTC; CDR3: CASSLAGAGGPEYEQYF
J: TRBJ2-2; size: -; V: TRBV12-3/TRBV12-4; D: -; DNA: TGTGCCAGCAGCGCAGTACCCGGGGAGCTGTTTTTT; CDR3: CASSAVPGELFF
J: TRBJ1-3; size: -; V: TRBV30; D: TRBD1; DNA: TGTGCCTGGAGTAGGCGGGGGACAGACACCATATATTTT; CDR3: CAWSRRGTDTIYF
J: TRBJ1-5; size: -; V: TRBV3-1/TRBV3-2; D: -; DNA: TGTGCCAGCAGCCACTCCGGAACTAATCAGCCCCAGCATTTT; CDR3: CASSHSGTNQPQHF
J: TRBJ2-1; size: medium-sized; V: TRBV11-3; D: TRBD2; DNA: TGTGCCAGCAGCCGCCAGTCTATAGCGGGAGGTAATGAGCAGTTCTTC; CDR3: CASSRQSIAGGNEQFF
J: TRBJ2-7; size: -; V: TRBV6-5; D: -; DNA: TGTGCCAGCAGTTCCGTGCTTCCCTCCCCCTACGAGCAGTACTTC; CDR3: CASSSVLPSPYEQYF
J: TRBJ2-3; size: -; V: TRBV5-4; D: TRBD2; DNA: TGTGCCAGCAGTGGGGTGGGGCTAGCGGGAGGCACAGATACGCAGTATTTT; CDR3: CASSGVGLAGGTDTQYF
J: TRBJ2-7; size: -; V: TRBV2; D: -; DNA: TGTGCCAGCAGTAACTACGAGCAGTACTTC; CDR3: CASSNYEQYF
J: TRBJ2-1; size: -; V: TRBV6-2/TRBV6-3; D: TRBD2; DNA: TGTGCCAGCAGTTACTATCCTAGCGGGAGGACCTACTACAATGAGCAGTTCTTC; CDR3: CASSYYPSGRTYYNEQFF
J: TRBJ1-6; size: -; V: TRBV28; D: -; DNA: TGTGCCAGCCTCTCCCAGAATAATTCACCCCTCCACTTT; CDR3: CASLSQNNSPLHF
J: TRBJ2-3; size: -; V: TRBV5-4; D: TRBD2; DNA: TGTGCCAGCAGCAAGGGACTACTCACAGATACGCAGTATTTT; CDR3: CASSKGLLTDTQYF
J: TRBJ1-2; size: -; V: TRBV19; D: TRBD1; DNA: TGTGCCAGTACCACCGACAGGGGGAATGGCTACACCTTC; CDR3: CASTTDRGNGYTF
J: TRBJ2-7; size: -; V: TRBV27; D: TRBD1; DNA: TGTGCCAGCAGTAAATACTCCGGGACAGCCTACGAGCAGTACTTC; CDR3: CASSKYSGTAYEQYF
J: TRBJ2-7; size: -; V: TRBV2; D: TRBD1; DNA: TGTGCCAGCAGCGGGGACAGCTGGGAGCAGTACTTC; CDR3: CASSGDSWEQYF
J: TRBJ2-3; size: few; V: TRBV7-3; D: -; DNA: TGTGCCAGCAGCTTTCTCGGGCCAGATACGCAGTATTTT; CDR3: CASSFLGPDTQYF
J: TRBJ1-6; size: -; V: TRBV29-1; D: -; DNA: TGCAGCGCCGGCGATAATAATTCACCCCTCCACTTT; CDR3: CSAGDNNSPLHF
J: TRBJ2-5; size: -; V: TRBV5-6; D: -; DNA: TGTGCCAGCAGCTTGGGGTTCCAAGAGACCCAGTACTTC; CDR3: CASSLGFQETQYF
J: TRBJ2-7; size: -; V: TRBV12-3/TRBV12-4; D: -; DNA: TGTGCCAGCACGGACCCAGGGAGGGAGCAGTACTTC; CDR3: CASTDPGREQYF
J: TRBJ1-2; size: few; V: TRBV18; D: -; DNA: TGTGCCAGCTCACCACCAGTGGTTTCGTATGGCTACACCTTC; CDR3: CASSPPVVSYGYTF
J: TRBJ2-7; size: -; V: TRBV19; D: TRBD1; DNA: TGTGCCAGTAGTACCGGGACAGGGGCCTACGAGCAGTACTTC; CDR3: CASSTGTGAYEQYF
J: TRBJ1-1; size: -; V: TRBV6-5; D: -; DNA: TGTGCCAGCAGAACCCCGGCGCAGCGGGGCACTGAAGCTTTCTTT; CDR3: CASRTPAQRGTEAFF
J: TRBJ2-4; size: -; V: TRBV14; D: -; DNA: TGTGCCAGCAGCCAAGAGAGGGCTCGGGGGGCAGCCAAAAACATTCAGTACTTC; CDR3: CASSQERARGAAKNIQYF
J: TRBJ1-1; size: once; V: TRBV13; D: -; DNA: TGTGCCAGCAGCTCTCAACCGAACTATGGACTGAACACTGAAGCTTTCTTT; CDR3: CASSSQPNYGLNTEAFF
J: TRBJ1-4; size: -; V: TRBV11-2; D: -; DNA: TGTGCCAGCAGCCCCCGTAATGAAAAACTGTTTTTT; CDR3: CASSPRNEKLFF
J: TRBJ2-1; size: -; V: TRBV10-3; D: -; DNA: TGTGCCATCAGTGAGGGGTCAAGCGGGCGAGACAATGAGCAGTTCTTC; CDR3: CAISEGSSGRDNEQFF
J: TRBJ2-3; size: few; V: TRBV19; D: -; DNA: TGTGCCAGTAGCATAGGGACAAAAAGGATCTTCACAGATACGCAGTATTTT; CDR3: CASSIGTKRIFTDTQYF
J: TRBJ1-1; size: once; V: TRBV5-6; D: -; DNA: TGTGCCAGCAGATTAACCGGACCGAACACTGAAGCTTTCTTT; CDR3: CASRLTGPNTEAFF
J: TRBJ1-2; size: -; V: TRBV15; D: -; DNA: TGTGCCACCAGCAGAGATCTCCCGGGACTCAACTATGGCTACACCTTC; CDR3: CATSRDLPGLNYGYTF
J: TRBJ2-7; size: -; V: TRBV7-2; D: TRBD2; DNA: TGTGCCAGCAGCCTGACTAGCGGGAGGGCCGGTATGTACGAGCAGTACTTC; CDR3: CASSLTSGRAGMYEQYF
J: TRBJ1-2; size: -; V: TRBV10-3; D: TRBD1; DNA: TGTGCCATCACCGGAGGACAGGGGACAGACGGCTACACCTTC; CDR3: CAITGGQGTDGYTF
J: TRBJ1-3; size: -; V: TRBV11-2; D: -; DNA: TGTGCCAGCAGCCTAAAACAGGGAACTGGAAACACCATATATTTT; CDR3: CASSLKQGTGNTIYF
J: TRBJ2-5; size: -; V: TRBV7-9; D: -; DNA: TGTGCCAGCAGCTTATTAGCCGGTCTGGGAGAGACCCAGTACTTC; CDR3: CASSLLAGLGETQYF
J: TRBJ2-1; size: -; V: TRBV19; D: -; DNA: TGTGCCAGTAGTATGGGTACCCGGTACAATGAGCAGTTCTTC; CDR3: CASSMGTRYNEQFF
J: TRBJ1-2; size: -; V: TRBV19; D: -; DNA: TGTGCCAGTAGTATCGCGTATGGCTACACCTTC; CDR3: CASSIAYGYTF
J: TRBJ2-7; size: -; V: TRBV28; D: TRBD1; DNA: TGTGCCAGCAAACCTCGGACAGGGGGCGGATACGAGCAGTACTTC; CDR3: CASKPRTGGGYEQYF
J: TRBJ1-4; size: -; V: TRBV7-2; D: -; DNA: TGTGCCAGCAGCTTGGGAACAGGGTTAAATGAAAAACTGTTTTTT; CDR3: CASSLGTGLNEKLFF
J: TRBJ1-1; size: -; V: TRBV30; D: TRBD1; DNA: TGTGCCGGGGGACAGGGTGAAGCTTTCTTT; CDR3: CAGGQGEAFF
J: TRBJ2-7; size: once; V: TRBV14; D: -; DNA: TGTGCCAGCAGCCAAGTTGGGACCCTCCAGTCCTACGAGCAGTACTTC; CDR3: CASSQVGTLQSYEQYF